This T cell receptor (beta chain) was sequenced for a study of CD8 T cells in ankylosing spondylitis. Study findings and constraints: Disease-linked clones were reportedly significantly enriched in matched ankylosing spondylitis synovial fluid. A motif in TCR beta, a set of eight highly homologous variants, appeared characteristic of ankylosing spondylitis blood.

With respect to this clonotype: Its antigen is undetermined.

Germline V gene sequence: CDR1 SGDLS, CDR2 YYNGEE. V lost 0 bases and J lost 4, with 4 bases in between. The CDR3 has 12 residues. With molecular barcodes, quantitative 5'-RACE was used to make the TCR beta libraries. TCRdb re-called the 5' RACE reads with MiXCR, one entry per CDR3 protein. The data show about 840,000 distinct CDR3 sequences, 10% to 15% seen once. V gene TRBV9 combines with J gene TRBJ1-2; D remains unclear. Sample: blood, either unsorted or a sorted T cell fraction (not recorded which). The TCR sequence derives from a male donor with ankylosing spondylitis. The CDR3 loop reads CASSVESYGYTF. The CDR3, as DNA: TGTGCCAGCAGCGTAGAAAGCTATGGCTACACCTTC.